The 13 T cell receptor beta chains below come from one sample, sequenced in a study of T cell changes during pregnancy in multiple sclerosis. Produced via immunoSEQ multiplex PCR; TCRdb's table is partial and in-frame only. The profile covers fewer than 25,000 clones, with around nine tenths appearing a single time and 1% taken by the ten largest. Sample: CD4+ T cells from peripheral blood mononuclear cells, taken in the second trimester of pregnancy. Receptor source: a female donor in good health, enrolled as a control in a pregnancy study.

This clone was found once. This sequence joins TRBV5-1 and TRBJ1-2; a weak D match, TRBD1 (5 bases). Trimming removed 2 bases at V and 6 bases at J, with 11 bases between. Per germline, CDR1 SGHRS and CDR2 YFSETQ. This CDR3 is built from 13 residues. CDR3 sequence: CASSFDSLDGYTF. The CDR3 DNA reads as TGCGCCAGCAGCTTCGACAGTTTGGATGGCTACACCTTC.

The chain is built from TRBV7-3 and TRBJ2-1; 8 bases are shared with TRBD1. The germline V gene has CDR1 SGHTA and CDR2 FQGTGA. The CDR3 covers 15 residues. The J segment lost 5 bases and the V segment lost 0 bases, leaving 3 bases of the junction unmatched. The CDR3 region has the DNA TGTGCCAGCAGCTTAACCAGGGGGCCCAACAATGAGCAGTTCTTC. This codes for CASSLTRGPNNEQFF. The full variable domain, rest sourced from reference TRBV7-3 and TRBJ2-1, is GAGVSQTPSNKVTEKGKYVELRCDPISGHTALYWYRQSLGQGPEFLIYFQGTGAADDSGLPNDRFFAVRPEGSVSTLKIQRTERGDSAVYLCASSLTRGPNNEQFFGPGTRLTVL.

The rearrangement joins TRBV6-1 to TRBJ1-6, with 9 bases matching TRBD1. Germline V CDR1 and CDR2: MNHNS, SASEGT. The J segment lost 7 bases and the V segment lost 5 bases, leaving 6 bases of the junction unmatched. The CDR3 consists of 15 residues. Here the CDR3 reads CASSQGTGYNSPLHF. The CDR3 DNA follows: TGTGCCAGCAGTCAGGGGACAGGGTACAATTCACCCCTCCACTTT.

The J gene is TRBJ2-3, the V gene TRBV5-1; 12 bases align to TRBD2. There are 17 residues in the CDR3. V was pared by 4 bases and J by 0 bases, with 6 bases of the junction left unmatched. Germline V gives CDR1 SGHRS, CDR2 YFSETQ. CDR3 sequence: CASSPRLAGASTDTQYF. The CDR3 bases are TGCGCCAGCAGCCCACGACTAGCGGGGGCTAGCACAGATACGCAGTATTTT.

The DNA of the CDR3 is TGTGCCACCAGCCCCGGGATTGTACAGTATTTT. Its translation: CATSPGIVQYF. This rearrangement joins TRBV15 to TRBJ2-3; a possible D gene is TRBD2 (5 bases). This CDR3 spans 11 amino acids. Germline V gene sequence: CDR1 LNHNV, CDR2 YYDKDF (reference sequence). The V and J ends lost 5 bases and 12 bases respectively, with 12 bases between them.

This chain uses TRBV11-1 with TRBJ2-7, with 8 bases matching TRBD2. This CDR3 spans 13 amino acids. The germline V gene has CDR1 SGHAT and CDR2 FQDESV (reference sequence). Trimming took 5 bases from V and 5 from J; bases not matched to a gene: 5. The CDR3 nucleotides are TGTGCCAGCAGCGCAAGCGGGAGACACGAGCAGTACTTC. Translation: CASSASGRHEQYF.

The genes are TRBV5-4 and TRBJ2-3; 9 bases fit TRBD2. V shed 4 bases and J 2 bases; nucleotides not matched to a gene: 14. Germline V gene data show CDR1 as SGHNT and CDR2 as YYREEE (reference sequence). The CDR3 spans 18 residues. In nucleotides, the CDR3 is TGTGCCAGCAGCCCTTACCGGACAGCGGGGGGACTCACAGATACGCAGTATTTT. This codes for CASSPYRTAGGLTDTQYF.

Only a few counts were recorded for this clone. The gene calls are TRBV6-6 and TRBJ1-1; D is perhaps TRBD1 (6 bases). The CDR3 is made up of 13 amino acids. V was shortened by 7 bases and J by 0 bases, with 9 bases between the two germline ends. Germline values: CDR1 MNHNY, CDR2 SVGAGI (reference sequence). The CDR3 is CASTDSLNTEAFF. In DNA, the CDR3 is TGTGCCAGCACGGACAGTTTGAACACTGAAGCTTTCTTT.

The chain combines TRBV11-3 with TRBJ2-1; a possible D gene is TRBD2 (5 bases). The germline V and J ends were trimmed by 5 bases and 9 bases, with 17 bases remaining between them. This CDR3 region has 14 residues. Germline CDR1 reads SGHNT; CDR2 reads YENEEA. Here the CDR3 DNA reads TGTGCCAGCAGCCCCTCAGGACTTCTAAGTGAGCAGTTCTTC. Translated, it gives CASSPSGLLSEQFF. The variable domain in full, with the rest retrieved from reference TRBV11-3 and TRBJ2-1, is EAGVVQSPRYKIIEKKQPVAFWCNPISGHNTLYWYLQNLGQGPELLIRYENEEAVDDSQLPKDRFSAERLKGVDSTLKIQPAELGDSAVYLCASSPSGLLSEQFFGPGTRLTVL.

This rearrangement joins TRBV14 to TRBJ2-7; a weak D match, TRBD2 (5 bases). There are 14 residues in the CDR3. Deletions cut 4 bases from V and 2 bases from J, with 12 bases between. CDR1 and CDR2 (germline): SGHDN, FVKESK. The DNA of the CDR3 is TGTGCCAGCAGCCTCCCGGAGGAAGCCTACGAGCAGTACTTC. This codes for CASSLPEEAYEQYF.

The DNA for the CDR3 is TGTGCCAGCAGCGAACAGGGAGATAATTCACCCCTCCACTTT. Its protein product is CASSEQGDNSPLHF. The chain links TRBV7-9 to TRBJ1-6; weak D call: TRBD1 (6 bases). CDR3 length: 14 amino acids. V gave up 5 bases and J gave up 5 bases, with 10 bases separating them. Germline V gene lookup returns CDR1 SEHNR and CDR2 FQNEAQ (reference sequence).

In its sample, this clone was seen a few times. The rearrangement uses TRBV6-4 and TRBJ2-7, with 12 bases fitting TRBD2. Unmatched junction bases numbered 6, after V lost 5 bases and J lost 4 bases. Germline loops: CDR1 MRHNA, CDR2 SNTAGT. There are 15 residues in the CDR3. Written as DNA, the CDR3 is TGTGCCAGCAGTCGACTAGCGGGAGAGCGGTACGAGCAGTACTTC. Protein sequence: CASSRLAGERYEQYF.

The gene calls are TRBV4-2 and TRBJ2-7, with a possible D match to TRBD2 (5 bases). Trimming shortened V by 4 bases and J by 4 bases, and 11 bases separated the two germline ends. Germline assignment: CDR1 LGHNA and CDR2 YNFKEQ. The CDR3 extends over 13 amino acids. Written as DNA, the CDR3 is TGTGCCAGCAGCCCGCGGACTGGATACGAGCAGTACTTC. This sequence encodes CASSPRTGYEQYF.